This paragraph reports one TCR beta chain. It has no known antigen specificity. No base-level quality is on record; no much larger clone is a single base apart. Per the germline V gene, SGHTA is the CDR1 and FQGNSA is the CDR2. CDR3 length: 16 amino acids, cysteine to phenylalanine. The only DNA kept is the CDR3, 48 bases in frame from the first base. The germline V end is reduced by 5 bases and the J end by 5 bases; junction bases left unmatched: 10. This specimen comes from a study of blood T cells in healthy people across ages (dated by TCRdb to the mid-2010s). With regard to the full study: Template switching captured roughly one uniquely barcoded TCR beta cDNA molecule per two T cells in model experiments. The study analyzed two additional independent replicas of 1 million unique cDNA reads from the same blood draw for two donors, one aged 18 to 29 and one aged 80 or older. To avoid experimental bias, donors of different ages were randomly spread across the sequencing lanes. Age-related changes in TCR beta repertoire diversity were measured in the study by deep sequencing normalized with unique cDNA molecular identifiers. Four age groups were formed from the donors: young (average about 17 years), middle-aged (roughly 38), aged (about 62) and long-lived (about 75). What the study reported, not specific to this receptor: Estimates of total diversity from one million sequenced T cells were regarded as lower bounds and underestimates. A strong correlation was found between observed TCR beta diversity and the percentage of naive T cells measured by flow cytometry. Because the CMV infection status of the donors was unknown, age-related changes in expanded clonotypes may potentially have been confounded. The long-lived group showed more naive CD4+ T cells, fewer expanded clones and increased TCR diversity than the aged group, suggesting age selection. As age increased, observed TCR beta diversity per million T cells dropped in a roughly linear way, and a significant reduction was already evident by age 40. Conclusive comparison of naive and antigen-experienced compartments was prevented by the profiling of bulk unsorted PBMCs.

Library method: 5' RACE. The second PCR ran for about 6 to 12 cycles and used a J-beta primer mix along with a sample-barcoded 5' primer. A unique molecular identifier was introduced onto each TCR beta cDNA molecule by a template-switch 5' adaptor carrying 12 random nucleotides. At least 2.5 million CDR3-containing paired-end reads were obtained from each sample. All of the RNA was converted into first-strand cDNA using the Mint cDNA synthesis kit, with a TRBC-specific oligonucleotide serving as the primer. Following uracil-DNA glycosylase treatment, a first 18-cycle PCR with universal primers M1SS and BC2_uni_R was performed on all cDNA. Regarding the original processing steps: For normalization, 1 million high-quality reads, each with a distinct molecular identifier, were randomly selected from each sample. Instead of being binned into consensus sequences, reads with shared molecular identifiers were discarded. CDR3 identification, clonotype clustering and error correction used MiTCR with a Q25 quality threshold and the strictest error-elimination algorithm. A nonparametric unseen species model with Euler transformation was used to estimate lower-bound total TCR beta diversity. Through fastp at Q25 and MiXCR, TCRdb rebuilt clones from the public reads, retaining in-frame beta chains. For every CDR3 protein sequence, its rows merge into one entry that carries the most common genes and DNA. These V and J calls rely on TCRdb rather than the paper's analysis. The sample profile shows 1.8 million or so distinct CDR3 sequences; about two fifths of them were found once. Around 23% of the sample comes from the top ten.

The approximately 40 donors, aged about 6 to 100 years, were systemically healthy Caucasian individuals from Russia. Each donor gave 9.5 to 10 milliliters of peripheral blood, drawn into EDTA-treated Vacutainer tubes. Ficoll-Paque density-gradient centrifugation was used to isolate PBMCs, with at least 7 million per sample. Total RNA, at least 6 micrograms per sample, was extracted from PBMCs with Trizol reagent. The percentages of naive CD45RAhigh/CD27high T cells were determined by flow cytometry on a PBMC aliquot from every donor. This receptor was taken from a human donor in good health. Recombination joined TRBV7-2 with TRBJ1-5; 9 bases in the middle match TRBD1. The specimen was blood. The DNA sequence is TGTGCCAGCAGCCCATGGGACAGGGTGTCCCATCAGCCCCAGCATTTT. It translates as CASSPWDRVSHQPQHF. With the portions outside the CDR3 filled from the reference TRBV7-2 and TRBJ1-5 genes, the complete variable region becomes GAGVSQSPSNKVTEKGKDVELRCDPISGHTALYWYRQSLGQGLEFLIYFQGNSAPDKSGLPSDRFSAERTGGSVSTLTIQRTQQEDSAVYLCASSPWDRVSHQPQHFGDGTRLSIL.